The following is a T cell receptor (beta chain) sequence with its context. This record belongs to a study of T cell responses to AZD1222 COVID-19 vaccine. This CDR3 has 14 residues. Trimming shortened V by 5 bases and J by 1 base, and 6 bases separated the two germline ends. Looked up from germline, CDR1 is SEHNR and CDR2 is FQNEAQ (reference sequence). Clones were read by immunoSEQ multiplex PCR, and TCRdb kept only the in-frame ones, dropping some. The data show about 120,000 clones, roughly 87% seen once. Second-dose intervals near 4 or 12 weeks were combined. The V call is TRBV7-9, the J call TRBJ2-6; no reliable D call. The sequenced sample was peripheral blood, obtained 28 days after the second AZD1222 dose. The receptor comes from an adult who received the AZD1222 COVID-19 vaccine. CDR3 residues: CASSMVSGANVLTF. The CDR3 bases are TGTGCCAGCAGCATGGTTTCTGGGGCCAACGTCCTGACTTTC.